This TCR beta chain originates from a study of blood T cell repertoires in COVID-19. Study-wide background: Sources were T cells, B-cell-depleted T cells, or PBMCs; the material itself was cDNA or gDNA.

This clone was seen once. The assay was immunoSEQ multiplex PCR, and TCRdb's table has in-frame clones only and misses some. The table shows about 60,000 clones, with 70% to 85% occurring only once. Trimming took 5 bases from V and 1 from J, leaving 11 bases between them. Germline lookup yields CDR1 SGHTA and CDR2 FQGTGA. This CDR3 comprises 14 residues. The sequenced material came from peripheral blood. This chain joins TRBV7-3 and TRBJ1-1; D unclear. The receptor was derived from a man in his fifties or sixties with acute or convalescent COVID-19. Written as DNA, the CDR3 is TGTGCCAGCAGCCCACAGCCGTCGAACACTGAAGCTTTCTTT. Protein: CASSPQPSNTEAFF.